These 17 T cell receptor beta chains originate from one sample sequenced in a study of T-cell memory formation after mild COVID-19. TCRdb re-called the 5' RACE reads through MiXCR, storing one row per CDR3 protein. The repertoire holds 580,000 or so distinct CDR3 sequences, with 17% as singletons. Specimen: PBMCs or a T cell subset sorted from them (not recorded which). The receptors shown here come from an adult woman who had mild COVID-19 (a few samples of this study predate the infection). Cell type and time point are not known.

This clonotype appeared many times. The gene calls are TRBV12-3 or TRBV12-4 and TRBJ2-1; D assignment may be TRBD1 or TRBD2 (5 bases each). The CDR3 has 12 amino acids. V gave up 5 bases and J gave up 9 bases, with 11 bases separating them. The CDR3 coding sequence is TGTGCCAGCAGTCGCAGAGGGGTTGAGCAGTTCTTC. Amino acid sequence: CASSRRGVEQFF.

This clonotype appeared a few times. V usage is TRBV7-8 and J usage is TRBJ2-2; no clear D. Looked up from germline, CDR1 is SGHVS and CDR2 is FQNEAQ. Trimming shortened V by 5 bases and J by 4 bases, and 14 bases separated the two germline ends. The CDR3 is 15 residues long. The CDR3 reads CASSLGGVLTGELFF. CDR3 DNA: TGTGCCAGCAGCCTAGGTGGAGTCCTCACCGGGGAGCTGTTTTTT.

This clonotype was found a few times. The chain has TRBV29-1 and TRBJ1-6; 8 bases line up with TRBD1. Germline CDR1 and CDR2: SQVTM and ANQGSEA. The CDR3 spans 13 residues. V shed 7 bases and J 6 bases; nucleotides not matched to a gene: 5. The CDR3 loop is CSARTGLNSPLHF. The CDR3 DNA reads TGCAGCGCCAGGACAGGGCTTAATTCACCCCTCCACTTT.

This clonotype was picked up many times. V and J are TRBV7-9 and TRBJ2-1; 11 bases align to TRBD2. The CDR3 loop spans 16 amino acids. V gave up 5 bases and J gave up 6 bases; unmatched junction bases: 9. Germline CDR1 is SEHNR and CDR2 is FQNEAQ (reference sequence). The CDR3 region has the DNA TGTGCCAGCAGCATAATAGCGGGGGGGCCGGTCAATGAGCAGTTCTTC. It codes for CASSIIAGGPVNEQFF. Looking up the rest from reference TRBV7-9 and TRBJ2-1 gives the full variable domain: DTGVSQNPRHKITKRGQNVTFRCDPISEHNRLYWYRQTLGQGPEFLTYFQNEAQLEKSRLLSDRFSAERPKGSFSTLEIQRTEQGDSAMYLCASSIIAGGPVNEQFFGPGTRLTVL.

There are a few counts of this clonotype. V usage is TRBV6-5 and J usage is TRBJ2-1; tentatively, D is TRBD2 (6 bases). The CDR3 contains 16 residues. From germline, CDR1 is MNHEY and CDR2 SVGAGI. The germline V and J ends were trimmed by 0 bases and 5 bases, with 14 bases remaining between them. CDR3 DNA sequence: TGTGCCAGCAGTTACTCGTTTTCCGGGGGAAACAATGAGCAGTTCTTC. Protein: CASSYSFSGGNNEQFF.

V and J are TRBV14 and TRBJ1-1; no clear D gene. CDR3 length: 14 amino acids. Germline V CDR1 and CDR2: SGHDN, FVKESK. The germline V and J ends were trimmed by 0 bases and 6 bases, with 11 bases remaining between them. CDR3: CASSQDRGIAEAFF. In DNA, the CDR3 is TGTGCCAGCAGCCAAGATCGCGGAATTGCTGAAGCTTTCTTT. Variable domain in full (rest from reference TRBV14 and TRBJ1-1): EAGVTQFPSHSVIEKGQTVTLRCDPISGHDNLYWYRRVMGKEIKFLLHFVKESKQDESGMPNNRFLAERTGGTYSTLKVQPAELEDSGVYFCASSQDRGIAEAFFGQGTRLTVV.

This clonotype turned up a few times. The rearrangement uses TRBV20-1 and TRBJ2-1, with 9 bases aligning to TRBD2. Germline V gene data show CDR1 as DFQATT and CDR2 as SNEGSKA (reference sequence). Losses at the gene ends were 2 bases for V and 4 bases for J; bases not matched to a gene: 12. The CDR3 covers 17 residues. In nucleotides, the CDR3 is TGCAGTGCTAGAACTCTGAATGTAGCGGGAGAGTACAATGAGCAGTTCTTC. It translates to CSARTLNVAGEYNEQFF.

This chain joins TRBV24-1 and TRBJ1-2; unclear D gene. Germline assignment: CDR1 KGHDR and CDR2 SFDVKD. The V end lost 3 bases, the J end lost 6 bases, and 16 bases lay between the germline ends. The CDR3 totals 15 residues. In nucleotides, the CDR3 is TGTGCCACCAGTGATGGTCCCTTCCGCGGGGATGGCTACACCTTC. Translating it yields CATSDGPFRGDGYTF.

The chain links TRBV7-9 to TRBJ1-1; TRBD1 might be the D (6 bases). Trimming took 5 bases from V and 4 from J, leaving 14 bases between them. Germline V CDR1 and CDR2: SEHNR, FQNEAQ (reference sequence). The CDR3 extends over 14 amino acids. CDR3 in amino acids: CASSTTGSGTEAFF. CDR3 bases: TGTGCCAGCAGCACGACAGGTTCGGGCACTGAAGCTTTCTTT.

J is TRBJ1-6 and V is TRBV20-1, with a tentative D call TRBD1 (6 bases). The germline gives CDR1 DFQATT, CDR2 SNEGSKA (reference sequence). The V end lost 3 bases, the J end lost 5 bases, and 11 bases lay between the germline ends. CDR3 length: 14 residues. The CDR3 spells CSASARTDNSPLHF. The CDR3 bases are TGCAGTGCTAGTGCACGGACAGATAATTCACCCCTCCACTTT.

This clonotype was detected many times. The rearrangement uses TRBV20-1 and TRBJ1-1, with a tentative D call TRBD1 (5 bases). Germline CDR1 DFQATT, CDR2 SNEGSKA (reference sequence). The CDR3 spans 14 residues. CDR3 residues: CRALRGGMNTEAFF. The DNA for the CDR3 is TGCAGAGCCCTTAGGGGCGGAATGAACACTGAAGCTTTCTTT.

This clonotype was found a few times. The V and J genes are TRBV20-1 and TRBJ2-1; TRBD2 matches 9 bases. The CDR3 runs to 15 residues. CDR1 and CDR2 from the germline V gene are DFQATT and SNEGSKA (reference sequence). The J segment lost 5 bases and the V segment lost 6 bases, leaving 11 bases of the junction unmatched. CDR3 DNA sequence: TGCAGTGCACGGTGGGCGGGGGGGGTCCACAATGAGCAGTTCTTC. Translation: CSARWAGGVHNEQFF.

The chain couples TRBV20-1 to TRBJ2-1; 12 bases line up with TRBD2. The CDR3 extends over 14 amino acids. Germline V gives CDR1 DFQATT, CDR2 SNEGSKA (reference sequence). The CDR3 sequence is CGAVLAGGLNEQFF. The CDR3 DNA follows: TGCGGGGCAGTACTAGCGGGAGGTCTGAATGAGCAGTTCTTC.

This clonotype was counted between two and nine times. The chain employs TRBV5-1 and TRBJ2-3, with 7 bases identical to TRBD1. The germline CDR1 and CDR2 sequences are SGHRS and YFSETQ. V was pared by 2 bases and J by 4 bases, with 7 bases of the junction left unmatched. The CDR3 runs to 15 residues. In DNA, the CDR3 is TGCGCCAGCAGCTTCACAGGGGTTGTAGCAGATACGCAGTATTTT. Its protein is CASSFTGVVADTQYF.

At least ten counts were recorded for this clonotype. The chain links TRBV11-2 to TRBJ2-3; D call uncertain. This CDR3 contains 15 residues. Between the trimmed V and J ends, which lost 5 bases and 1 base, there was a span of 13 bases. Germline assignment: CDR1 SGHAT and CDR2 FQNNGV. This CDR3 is CASSDPARGTDTQYF. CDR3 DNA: TGTGCCAGCAGCGACCCAGCTAGGGGCACAGATACGCAGTATTTT.

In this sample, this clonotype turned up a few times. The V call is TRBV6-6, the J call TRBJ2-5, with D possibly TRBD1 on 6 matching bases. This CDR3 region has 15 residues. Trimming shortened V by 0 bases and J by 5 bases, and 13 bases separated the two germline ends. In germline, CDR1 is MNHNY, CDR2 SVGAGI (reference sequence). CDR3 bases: TGTGCCAGCAGTTACTCACAGGGCAGGACGGAGACCCAGTACTTC. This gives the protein CASSYSQGRTETQYF.

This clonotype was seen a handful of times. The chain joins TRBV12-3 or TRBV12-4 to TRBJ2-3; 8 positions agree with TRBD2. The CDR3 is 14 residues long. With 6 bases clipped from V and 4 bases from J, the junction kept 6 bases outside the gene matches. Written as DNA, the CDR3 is TGTGCCAGCAGCCGGGGGGGAGGAGCAGATACGCAGTATTTT. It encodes CASSRGGGADTQYF.